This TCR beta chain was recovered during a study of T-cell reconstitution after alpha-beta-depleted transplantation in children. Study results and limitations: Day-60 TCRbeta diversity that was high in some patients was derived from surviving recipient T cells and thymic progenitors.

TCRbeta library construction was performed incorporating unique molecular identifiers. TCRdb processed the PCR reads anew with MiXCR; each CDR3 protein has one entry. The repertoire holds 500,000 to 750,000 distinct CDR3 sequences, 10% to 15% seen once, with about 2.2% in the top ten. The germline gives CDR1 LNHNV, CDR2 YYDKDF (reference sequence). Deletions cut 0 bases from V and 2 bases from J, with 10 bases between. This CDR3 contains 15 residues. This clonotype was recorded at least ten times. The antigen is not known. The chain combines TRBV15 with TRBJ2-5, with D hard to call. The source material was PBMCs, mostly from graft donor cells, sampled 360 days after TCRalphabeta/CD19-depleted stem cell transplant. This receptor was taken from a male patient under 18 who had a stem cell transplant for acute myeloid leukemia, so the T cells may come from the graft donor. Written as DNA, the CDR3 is TGTGCCACCAGCAGAGAAAGGGCAGGTCAAGAGACCCAGTACTTC. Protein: CATSRERAGQETQYF.